This TCR beta chain stems from a study of blood T cell repertoires in COVID-19. Generated by immunoSEQ multiplex PCR, the TCRdb table keeps only in-frame clones and is missing some. The sample holds a few hundred thousand clones, roughly 87% seen once. V gave up 3 bases and J gave up 0 bases; unmatched junction bases: 5. The CDR3 length is 17 residues. Germline V CDR1 and CDR2: SGHTA, FQGNSA. The clonotype was recovered from a young woman who had recovered from COVID-19. The sequenced material came from peripheral blood. The chain uses TRBV7-2 and TRBJ1-6, with 7 bases identical to TRBD1. Here the CDR3 reads CASSLQGVSSYNSPLHF. The CDR3 nucleotides read TGTGCCAGCAGCTTGCAGGGGGTTAGCTCCTATAATTCACCCCTCCACTTT.